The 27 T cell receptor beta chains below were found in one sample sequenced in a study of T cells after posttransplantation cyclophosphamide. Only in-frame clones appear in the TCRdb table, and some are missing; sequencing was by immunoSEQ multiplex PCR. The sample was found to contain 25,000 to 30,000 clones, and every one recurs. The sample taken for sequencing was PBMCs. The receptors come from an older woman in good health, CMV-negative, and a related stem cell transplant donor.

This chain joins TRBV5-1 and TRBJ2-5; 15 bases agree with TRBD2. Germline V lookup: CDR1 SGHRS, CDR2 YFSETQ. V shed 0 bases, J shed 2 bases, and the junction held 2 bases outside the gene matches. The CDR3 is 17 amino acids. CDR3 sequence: CASSLGGTSGRQETQYF. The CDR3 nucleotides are TGCGCCAGCAGCTTGGGCGGGACTAGCGGGAGGCAAGAGACCCAGTACTTC. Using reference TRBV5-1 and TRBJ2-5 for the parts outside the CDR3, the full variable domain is KAGVTQTPRYLIKTRGQQVTLSCSPISGHRSVSWYQQTPGQGLQFLFEYFSETQRNKGNFPGRFSGRQFSNSRSEMNVSTLELGDSALYLCASSLGGTSGRQETQYFGPGTRLLVL.

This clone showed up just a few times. The CDR3 DNA reads TGTGCCACCAGCAGAGCTAATCCGGGACAGGATGAAGCTTTCTTT. Protein sequence: CATSRANPGQDEAFF. The chain joins TRBV15 to TRBJ1-1, with 8 bases matching TRBD1. The germline CDR1 and CDR2 sequences are LNHNV and YYDKDF (reference sequence). This CDR3 spans 15 amino acids. J was trimmed by 7 bases and V by 1 base; bases with no gene match: 8.

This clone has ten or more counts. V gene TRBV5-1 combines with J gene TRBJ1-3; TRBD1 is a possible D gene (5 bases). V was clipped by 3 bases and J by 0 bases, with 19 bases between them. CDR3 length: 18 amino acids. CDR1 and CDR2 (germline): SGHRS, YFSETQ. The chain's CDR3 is CASSWTPQGGTSGNTIYF. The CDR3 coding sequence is TGCGCCAGCAGCTGGACGCCCCAGGGCGGTACCTCTGGAAACACCATATATTTT.

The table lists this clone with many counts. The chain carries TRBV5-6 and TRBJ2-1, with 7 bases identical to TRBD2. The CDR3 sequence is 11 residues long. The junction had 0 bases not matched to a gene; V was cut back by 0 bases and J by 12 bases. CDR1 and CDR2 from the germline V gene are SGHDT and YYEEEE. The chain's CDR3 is CASSLGTRQFF. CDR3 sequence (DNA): TGTGCCAGCAGCTTGGGGACTAGGCAGTTCTTC.

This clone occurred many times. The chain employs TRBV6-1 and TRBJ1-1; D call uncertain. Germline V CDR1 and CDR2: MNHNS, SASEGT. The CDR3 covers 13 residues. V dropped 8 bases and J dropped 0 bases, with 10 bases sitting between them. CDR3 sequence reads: CASDDILNTEAFF. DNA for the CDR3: TGTGCCAGCGACGACATATTGAACACTGAAGCTTTCTTT.

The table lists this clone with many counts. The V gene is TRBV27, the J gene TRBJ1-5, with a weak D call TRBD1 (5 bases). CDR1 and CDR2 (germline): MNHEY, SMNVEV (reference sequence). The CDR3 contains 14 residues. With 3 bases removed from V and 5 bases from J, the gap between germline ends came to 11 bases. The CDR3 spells CASSFGGWDQPQHF. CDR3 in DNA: TGTGCCAGCAGTTTCGGGGGATGGGATCAGCCCCAGCATTTT.

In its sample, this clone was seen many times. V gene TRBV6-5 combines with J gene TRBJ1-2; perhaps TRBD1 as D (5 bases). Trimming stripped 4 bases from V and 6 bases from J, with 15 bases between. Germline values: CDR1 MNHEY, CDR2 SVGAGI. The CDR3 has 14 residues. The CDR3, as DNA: TGTGCCAGCAGTTGGCAGGGCGGTAAGGATGGCTACACCTTC. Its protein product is CASSWQGGKDGYTF.

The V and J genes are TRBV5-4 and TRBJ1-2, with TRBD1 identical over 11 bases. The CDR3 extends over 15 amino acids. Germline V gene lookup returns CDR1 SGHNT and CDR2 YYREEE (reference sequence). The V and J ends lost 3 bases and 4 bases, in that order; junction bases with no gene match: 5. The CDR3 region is CASSWGGQGVYGYTF. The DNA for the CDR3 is TGTGCCAGCAGCTGGGGGGGACAGGGGGTCTATGGCTACACCTTC. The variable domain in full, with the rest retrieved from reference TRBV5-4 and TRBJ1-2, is ETGVTQSPTHLIKTRGQQVTLRCSSQSGHNTVSWYQQALGQGPQFIFQYYREEENGRGNFPPRFSGLQFPNYSSELNVNALELDDSALYLCASSWGGQGVYGYTFGSGTRLTVV.

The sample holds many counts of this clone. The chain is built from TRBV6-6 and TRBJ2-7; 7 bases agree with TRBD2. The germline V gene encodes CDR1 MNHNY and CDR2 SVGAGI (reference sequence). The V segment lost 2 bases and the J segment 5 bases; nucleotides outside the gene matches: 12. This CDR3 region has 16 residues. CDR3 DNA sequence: TGTGCCAGCAGTTACCCGTTCGGGCGGGGGAGCAACGAGCAGTACTTC. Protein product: CASSYPFGRGSNEQYF.

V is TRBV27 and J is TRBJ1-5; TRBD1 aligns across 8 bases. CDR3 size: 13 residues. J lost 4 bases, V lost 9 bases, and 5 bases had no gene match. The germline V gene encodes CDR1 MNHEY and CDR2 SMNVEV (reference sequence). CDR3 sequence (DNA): TGTGCCAGTCCAGGACAGGGTAATCAGCCCCAGCATTTT. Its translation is CASPGQGNQPQHF.

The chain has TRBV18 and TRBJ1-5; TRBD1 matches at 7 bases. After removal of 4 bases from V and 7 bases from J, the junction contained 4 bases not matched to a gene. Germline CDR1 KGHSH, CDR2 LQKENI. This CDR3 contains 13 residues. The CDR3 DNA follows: TGTGCCAGCTCACAAGACAGGGACCAGCCCCAGCATTTT. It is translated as CASSQDRDQPQHF.

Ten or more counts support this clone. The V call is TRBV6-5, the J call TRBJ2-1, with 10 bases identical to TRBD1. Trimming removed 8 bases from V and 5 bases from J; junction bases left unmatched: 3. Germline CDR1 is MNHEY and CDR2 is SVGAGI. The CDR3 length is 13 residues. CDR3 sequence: CASGQGENNEQFF. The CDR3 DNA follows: TGTGCCAGCGGACAGGGGGAAAACAATGAGCAGTTCTTC.

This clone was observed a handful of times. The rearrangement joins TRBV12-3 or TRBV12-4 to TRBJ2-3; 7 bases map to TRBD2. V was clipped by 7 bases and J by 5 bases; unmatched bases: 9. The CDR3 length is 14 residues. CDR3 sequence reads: CASTPTSPLDTQYF. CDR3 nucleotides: TGTGCCAGCACACCGACTAGCCCCCTAGATACGCAGTATTTT.

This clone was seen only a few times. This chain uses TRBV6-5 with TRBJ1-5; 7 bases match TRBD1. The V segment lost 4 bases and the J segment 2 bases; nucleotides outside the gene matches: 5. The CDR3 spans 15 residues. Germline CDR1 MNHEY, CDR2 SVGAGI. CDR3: CASSSQGSGNQPQHF. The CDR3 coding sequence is TGTGCCAGCAGTTCACAGGGGTCGGGCAATCAGCCCCAGCATTTT.

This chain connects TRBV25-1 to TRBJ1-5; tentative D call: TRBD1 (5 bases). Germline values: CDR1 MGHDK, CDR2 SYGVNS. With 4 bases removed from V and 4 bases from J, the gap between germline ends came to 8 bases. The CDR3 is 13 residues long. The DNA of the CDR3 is TGTGCCAGCAGTGGGGGGGAAAATCAGCCCCAGCATTTT. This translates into CASSGGENQPQHF.

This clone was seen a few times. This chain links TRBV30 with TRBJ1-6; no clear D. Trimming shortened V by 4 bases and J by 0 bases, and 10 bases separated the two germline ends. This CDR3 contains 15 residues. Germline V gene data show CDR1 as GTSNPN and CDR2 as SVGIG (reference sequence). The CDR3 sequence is CAWKLGSSYNSPLHF. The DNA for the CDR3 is TGTGCCTGGAAACTAGGGAGCTCCTATAATTCACCCCTCCACTTT.

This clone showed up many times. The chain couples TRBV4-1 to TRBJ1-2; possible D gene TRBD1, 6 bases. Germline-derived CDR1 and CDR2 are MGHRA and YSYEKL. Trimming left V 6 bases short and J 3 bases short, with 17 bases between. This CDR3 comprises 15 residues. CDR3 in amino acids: CASRETGKRDYGYTF. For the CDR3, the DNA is TGCGCCAGCAGAGAAACAGGGAAACGGGACTATGGCTACACCTTC.

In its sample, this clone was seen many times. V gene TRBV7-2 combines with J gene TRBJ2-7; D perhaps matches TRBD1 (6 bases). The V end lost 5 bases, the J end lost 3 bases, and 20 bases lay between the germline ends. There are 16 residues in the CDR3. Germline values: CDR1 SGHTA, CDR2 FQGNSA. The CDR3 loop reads CASSLETGHIDYEQYF. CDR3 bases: TGTGCCAGCAGCCTAGAAACGGGACACATTGACTACGAGCAGTACTTC.

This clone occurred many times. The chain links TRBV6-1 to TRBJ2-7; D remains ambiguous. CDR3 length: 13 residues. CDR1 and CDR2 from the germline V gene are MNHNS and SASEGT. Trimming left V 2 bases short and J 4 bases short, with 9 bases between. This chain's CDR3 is CASSEPGLYEQYF. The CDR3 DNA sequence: TGTGCCAGCAGTGAACCGGGTTTGTACGAGCAGTACTTC.

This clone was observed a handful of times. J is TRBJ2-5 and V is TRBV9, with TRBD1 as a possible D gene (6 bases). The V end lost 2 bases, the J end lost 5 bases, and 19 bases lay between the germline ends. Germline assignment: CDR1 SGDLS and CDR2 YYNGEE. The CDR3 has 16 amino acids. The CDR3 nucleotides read TGTGCCAGCAGCGTGGGGGCCCTAGGCCTAGGGGAGACCCAGTACTTC. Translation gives CASSVGALGLGETQYF.

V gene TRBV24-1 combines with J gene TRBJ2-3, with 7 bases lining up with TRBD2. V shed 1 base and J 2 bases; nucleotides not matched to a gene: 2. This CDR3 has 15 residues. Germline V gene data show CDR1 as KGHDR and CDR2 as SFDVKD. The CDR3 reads CATSDLAGNTDTQYF. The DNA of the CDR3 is TGTGCCACCAGTGATTTAGCGGGAAACACAGATACGCAGTATTTT.

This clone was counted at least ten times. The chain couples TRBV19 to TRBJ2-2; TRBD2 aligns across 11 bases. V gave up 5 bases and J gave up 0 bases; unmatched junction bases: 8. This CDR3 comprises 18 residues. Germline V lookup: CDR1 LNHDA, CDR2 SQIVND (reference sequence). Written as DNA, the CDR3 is TGTGCCAGTAGTCCGCAACATAGCGGGGGGGCGAACACCGGGGAGCTGTTTTTT. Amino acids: CASSPQHSGGANTGELFF.

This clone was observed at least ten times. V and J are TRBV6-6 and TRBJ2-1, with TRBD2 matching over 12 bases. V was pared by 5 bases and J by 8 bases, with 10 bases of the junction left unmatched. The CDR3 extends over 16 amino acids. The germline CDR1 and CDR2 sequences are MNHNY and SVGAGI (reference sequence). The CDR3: CASSPMTSGSRDEQFF. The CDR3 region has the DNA TGTGCCAGCAGTCCAATGACTAGCGGGAGTCGGGATGAGCAGTTCTTC.

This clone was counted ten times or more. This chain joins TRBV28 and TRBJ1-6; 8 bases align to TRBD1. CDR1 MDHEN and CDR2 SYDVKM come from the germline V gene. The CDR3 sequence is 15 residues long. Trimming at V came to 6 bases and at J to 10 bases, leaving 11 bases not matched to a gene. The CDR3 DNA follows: TGTGCCAGCAGACTAGGACAGGGCAGAGCCTCACCCCTCCACTTT. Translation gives CASRLGQGRASPLHF.

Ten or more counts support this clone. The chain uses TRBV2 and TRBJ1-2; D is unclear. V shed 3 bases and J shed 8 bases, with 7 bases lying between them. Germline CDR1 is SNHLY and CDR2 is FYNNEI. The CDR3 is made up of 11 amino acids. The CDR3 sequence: CASSDLSGYTF. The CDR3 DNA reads TGTGCCAGCAGTGATCTGAGCGGCTACACCTTC.

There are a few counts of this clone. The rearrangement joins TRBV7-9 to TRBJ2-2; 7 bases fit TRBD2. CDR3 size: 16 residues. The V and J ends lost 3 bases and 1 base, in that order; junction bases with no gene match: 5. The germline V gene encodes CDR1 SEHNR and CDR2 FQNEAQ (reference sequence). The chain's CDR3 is CASSFLGGRNTGELFF. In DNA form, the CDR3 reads TGTGCCAGCAGCTTTCTGGGCGGGAGGAACACCGGGGAGCTGTTTTTT.

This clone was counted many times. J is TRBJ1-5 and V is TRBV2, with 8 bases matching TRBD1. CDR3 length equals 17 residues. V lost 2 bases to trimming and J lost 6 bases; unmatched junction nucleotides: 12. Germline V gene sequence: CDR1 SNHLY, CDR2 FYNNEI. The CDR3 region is CASSESFLRGRGQPQHF. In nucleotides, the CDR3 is TGTGCCAGCAGTGAATCGTTCCTCAGGGGGCGAGGTCAGCCCCAGCATTTT.